Following are 32 T cell receptor beta chains from one sample sequenced in a study of early T cells in non-severe SARS-CoV-2 infection. One entry per CDR3 protein results from TCRdb running MiXCR on the 5' RACE reads. Among 64,000 or so distinct CDR3 sequences listed, about 11% were seen once. The input for sequencing was whole blood, taken at baseline. The receptors come from an adult who was a healthcare worker with PCR-confirmed SARS-CoV-2 infection or an uninfected control (not recorded which).

This clonotype has at least ten counts. The V gene is TRBV7-3, the J gene TRBJ2-5, with no clear D. The germline V gene encodes CDR1 SGHTA and CDR2 FQGTGA. V gave up 6 bases and J gave up 4 bases, with 12 bases separating them. The CDR3 is 13 amino acids. CDR3 sequence (DNA): TGTGCCAGCAGTTTGGGTGGGTTAGAGACCCAGTACTTC. As protein: CASSLGGLETQYF.

CDR3 sequence: CAWSVGLNRVDTEAFF. CDR3 DNA: TGTGCCTGGAGTGTAGGTTTGAACAGGGTGGACACTGAAGCTTTCTTT. The rearrangement links TRBV30 to TRBJ1-1; weak D call: TRBD1 (6 bases). The V and J ends lost 0 bases and 3 bases respectively, with 17 bases between them. The CDR3 is 16 residues long. Germline V CDR1 and CDR2: GTSNPN, SVGIG (reference sequence).

This chain connects TRBV6-2 or TRBV6-3 to TRBJ1-1; no clear D gene. CDR1 is MNHEY and CDR2 is SVGEGT in the germline V gene. This CDR3 is built from 10 residues. The V end lost 6 bases, the J end lost 4 bases, and 3 bases lay between the germline ends. As DNA, the CDR3 is TGTGCCAGCAGGGGCACTGAAGCTTTCTTT. Translated, it gives CASRGTEAFF.

Only a few counts were recorded for this clonotype. This chain links TRBV18 with TRBJ1-5; a possible D gene is TRBD1 (6 bases). With 4 bases removed from V and 7 bases from J, the gap between germline ends came to 17 bases. From germline, CDR1 is KGHSH and CDR2 LQKENI. This CDR3 is built from 15 residues. The CDR3 sequence is CASSLYHRAGQPQHF. The CDR3 DNA follows: TGTGCCAGCTCACTCTACCACAGGGCAGGACAGCCCCAGCATTTT.

There are a few counts of this clonotype. The V gene is TRBV14, the J gene TRBJ2-1, with 7 positions matching TRBD1. Germline V gene lookup returns CDR1 SGHDN and CDR2 FVKESK. There are 15 residues in the CDR3. After removal of 4 bases from V and 4 bases from J, the junction contained 7 bases not matched to a gene. The CDR3 sequence is CASSPGQTVYNEQFF. The CDR3 bases are TGTGCCAGCAGCCCGGGACAGACCGTTTACAATGAGCAGTTCTTC. Based on the CDR3 plus reference TRBV14 and TRBJ2-1, the full variable domain is EAGVTQFPSHSVIEKGQTVTLRCDPISGHDNLYWYRRVMGKEIKFLLHFVKESKQDESGMPNNRFLAERTGGTYSTLKVQPAELEDSGVYFCASSPGQTVYNEQFFGPGTRLTVL.

The rearrangement joins TRBV29-1 to TRBJ1-2; 8 nucleotides match TRBD1. J was trimmed by 0 bases and V by 3 bases; bases with no gene match: 9. The CDR3 loop spans 16 amino acids. The germline CDR1 and CDR2 sequences are SQVTM and ANQGSEA. The CDR3 reads CSVDGQGRGANYGYTF. As DNA, the CDR3 is TGCAGCGTTGACGGACAGGGAAGAGGAGCTAACTATGGCTACACCTTC.

This clonotype turned up a few times. This chain links TRBV27 with TRBJ2-7; D remains ambiguous. Germline lookup yields CDR1 MNHEY and CDR2 SMNVEV (reference sequence). Trimming stripped 5 bases from V and 3 bases from J, with 11 bases between. CDR3 length: 13 amino acids. CDR3 nucleotide sequence: TGTGCCAGCAGTCGTGCCAGGAACTACGAGCAGTACTTC. This sequence encodes CASSRARNYEQYF.

At least ten counts were recorded for this clonotype. The chain has TRBV12-3 or TRBV12-4 and TRBJ1-4; 7 bases map to TRBD1. The V segment lost 6 bases and the J segment 2 bases; nucleotides outside the gene matches: 9. This CDR3 is 16 amino acids long. CDR3 in DNA: TGTGCCAGCAGCCTTGGGTCGGGACAGACTAATGAAAAACTGTTTTTT. It encodes CASSLGSGQTNEKLFF.

The V gene is TRBV12-3 or TRBV12-4, the J gene TRBJ2-3; the D gene is possibly TRBD2 (5 bases). With 3 bases removed from V and 1 base from J, the gap between germline ends came to 20 bases. CDR3 length: 18 amino acids. The CDR3 region is CASSFEGGVRRRTDTQYF. CDR3 nucleotide sequence: TGTGCCAGCAGTTTCGAGGGTGGCGTCCGACGACGCACAGATACGCAGTATTTT.

There are a few counts of this clonotype. The CDR3 DNA is TGTGCCAGCAGCCAAGGGACTAGCGGCTCCTACGAGCAGTACTTC. Translation gives CASSQGTSGSYEQYF. The V gene is TRBV3-1, the J gene TRBJ2-7, with TRBD2 identical over 10 bases. The germline V gene encodes CDR1 LGHDT and CDR2 YNNKEL (reference sequence). CDR3 length equals 15 residues. V lost 1 base and J lost 0; bases outside the gene matches: 0.

This clonotype has a count of ten or more. The V and J genes are TRBV20-1 and TRBJ1-1; D call uncertain. This CDR3 spans 14 amino acids. CDR1 and CDR2 (germline): DFQATT, SNEGSKA (reference sequence). The V and J ends lost 0 bases and 3 bases respectively, with 11 bases between them. CDR3: CSARDGGRDTEAFF. The CDR3 nucleotides read TGCAGTGCTAGAGACGGCGGGAGGGACACTGAAGCTTTCTTT.

Ten or more counts support this clonotype. The rearrangement joins TRBV3-1 to TRBJ2-3, with D perhaps matching TRBD2 (7 bases). Germline assignment: CDR1 LGHDT and CDR2 YNNKEL (reference sequence). CDR3 size: 17 residues. Trimming took off 1 base at V and 2 bases at J, with 16 bases between the two ends. CDR3 in amino acids: CASSQGRGGGLTDTQYF. DNA for the CDR3: TGTGCCAGCAGCCAAGGTCGTGGCGGGGGCCTCACAGATACGCAGTATTTT.

This clonotype was counted at least ten times. The rearrangement uses TRBV7-8 and TRBJ2-3, with TRBD1 as a possible D gene (6 bases). The germline V gene has CDR1 SGHVS and CDR2 FQNEAQ. The CDR3 consists of 17 residues. Trimming shortened V by 5 bases and J by 1 base, and 19 bases separated the two germline ends. The CDR3 DNA sequence: TGTGCCAGCAGCCCCCTGGGGGCGGGTAAGCGCACAGATACGCAGTATTTT. It translates to CASSPLGAGKRTDTQYF.

The J gene is TRBJ2-3, the V gene TRBV2, with 10 bases fitting TRBD2. The CDR3 has 15 amino acids. CDR1 and CDR2 (germline): SNHLY, FYNNEI. V shed 6 bases and J 1 base; nucleotides not matched to a gene: 4. CDR3 DNA: TGTGCCAGCAGGGCCACTAGCGGGGGCACAGATACGCAGTATTTT. Translating it yields CASRATSGGTDTQYF.

Only a few counts were recorded for this clonotype. V and J are TRBV12-3 or TRBV12-4 and TRBJ2-4; D is perhaps TRBD1 or TRBD2 (5 bases each). The ends were cut back, 5 bases at V and 0 bases at J, with 20 bases in the middle. The CDR3 loop spans 18 amino acids. Here the CDR3 DNA reads TGTGCCAGCAGTCCCCCCGTGGTTGGGGACCCAGCCAAAAACATTCAGTACTTC. Amino acid sequence: CASSPPVVGDPAKNIQYF.

This clonotype was found many times. CDR3 sequence reads: CASSQRGGRDGELFF. The CDR3 nucleotides read TGTGCCAGCAGCCAGCGGGGGGGCCGAGACGGGGAGCTGTTTTTT. V usage is TRBV7-2 and J usage is TRBJ2-2, with 10 bases aligning to TRBD2. V trimming: 5 bases; J trimming: 7 bases; junction bases outside the gene matches: 7. Per the germline V gene, CDR1 is SGHTA and CDR2 is FQGNSA. The CDR3 totals 15 residues.

This clonotype was counted between two and nine times. The genes are TRBV30 and TRBJ1-1, with D unresolved. The CDR3 has 12 amino acids. The V and J ends lost 5 bases and 1 base respectively, with 8 bases between them. Germline CDR1 and CDR2: GTSNPN and SVGIG (reference sequence). CDR3 nucleotide sequence: TGTGCCTGGGGCCGCCCGAACACTGAAGCTTTCTTT. Its protein product is CAWGRPNTEAFF.

There are a few counts of this clonotype. The V call is TRBV18, the J call TRBJ1-2; TRBD1 matches at 7 bases. Germline values: CDR1 KGHSH, CDR2 LQKENI. Germline trimming cut 3 bases from V and 3 bases from J; bases unmatched to any gene: 7. CDR3 length equals 15 residues. In nucleotides, the CDR3 is TGTGCCAGCTCACCCCGACGGGACAGCCACTATGGCTACACCTTC. Translation gives CASSPRRDSHYGYTF.

Details on this clonotype: A clone one base away is much larger, so this may be a read error. The rearrangement uses TRBV7-6 and TRBJ2-1; D gene ambiguous. Germline V gene lookup returns CDR1 SGHVS and CDR2 FNYEAQ. The CDR3 length is 16 residues. V lost 5 bases, J lost 2 bases, and 16 bases lay in between. The DNA of the CDR3 is TGTGCCAGCAGCGCCCCGCGTCGGTCCCCCTACAATGAGCAGTTCTTC. Protein sequence: CASSAPRRSPYNEQFF.

This clonotype was found many times. The V call is TRBV18, the J call TRBJ2-1; D might be TRBD1 (6 bases). CDR1 and CDR2 (germline): KGHSH, LQKENI. The CDR3 covers 14 residues. V lost 3 bases to trimming and J lost 9 bases, with 15 bases between them. The CDR3: CASSPSGTLGEQFF. CDR3 bases: TGTGCCAGCTCACCGTCCGGGACACTCGGTGAGCAGTTCTTC.

This clonotype has only a few counts. This sequence joins TRBV7-9 and TRBJ2-2, with a tentative D call TRBD2 (5 bases). V gave up 1 base and J gave up 7 bases, with 19 bases separating them. The CDR3 consists of 17 residues. In germline, CDR1 is SEHNR, CDR2 FQNEAQ (reference sequence). This CDR3 is CASSLVVTNDRGGELFF. CDR3 coding DNA: TGTGCCAGCAGCTTAGTGGTTACAAATGATCGGGGCGGGGAGCTGTTTTTT.

The sample holds a few counts of this clonotype. The V and J genes are TRBV6-2 or TRBV6-3 and TRBJ1-1, with 9 bases that match TRBD1. J lost 6 bases, V lost 8 bases, and 13 bases had no gene match. Per germline, CDR1 MNHEY and CDR2 SVGEGT. The CDR3 spans 15 residues. The CDR3 protein is CASAEAGTGRAEAFF. CDR3 DNA: TGTGCCAGCGCGGAGGCAGGGACAGGGCGCGCTGAAGCTTTCTTT.

This clonotype was observed many times. This chain links TRBV12-3 or TRBV12-4 with TRBJ2-1, with TRBD2 matching over 10 bases. The CDR3 extends over 15 amino acids. The V and J ends lost 6 bases and 8 bases, in that order; junction bases with no gene match: 10. The CDR3 reads CASSPGLAPRYEQFF. In DNA, the CDR3 is TGTGCCAGCAGCCCGGGACTAGCGCCCCGCTATGAGCAGTTCTTC.

The chain combines TRBV20-1 with TRBJ2-3; tentative D call: TRBD2 (7 bases). Germline CDR1 and CDR2: DFQATT and SNEGSKA (reference sequence). The CDR3 has 16 amino acids. Trimming removed 1 base from V and 2 bases from J, with 16 bases in between. CDR3 region: CSARVWRGPTTDTQYF. CDR3 in DNA: TGCAGTGCTAGAGTATGGCGGGGGCCGACCACAGATACGCAGTATTTT.

This clonotype was observed at least ten times. The chain is built from TRBV20-1 and TRBJ2-3; D assignment may be TRBD1 or TRBD2 (5 bases each). Germline lookup yields CDR1 DFQATT and CDR2 SNEGSKA (reference sequence). The length of the CDR3 is 14 residues. Trimming left V 5 bases short and J 1 base short, with 13 bases between. The CDR3 DNA reads as TGCAGTGCTGAACTAGGGGATGGCACAGATACGCAGTATTTT. This gives the protein CSAELGDGTDTQYF.

The sample holds a few counts of this clonotype. The chain employs TRBV6-2 or TRBV6-3 and TRBJ2-7; 11 bases align to TRBD2. V dropped 3 bases and J dropped 4; count of bases not matched to a gene: 5. This CDR3 is built from 15 residues. Germline V gene data show CDR1 as MNHEY and CDR2 as SVGEGT. The CDR3 DNA reads TGTGCCAGCAGTTATCCCGGGACTAGCGGTTACGAGCAGTACTTC. This gives the protein CASSYPGTSGYEQYF.

This clonotype has a count of ten or more. The chain carries TRBV7-2 and TRBJ2-3, with D perhaps TRBD2 (6 bases). Looked up from germline, CDR1 is SGHTA and CDR2 is FQGNSA. The V end was cut by 6 bases, the J end by 6 bases, with 22 bases between. This CDR3 is 16 amino acids long. CDR3 amino acids: CASRHRMTSFGDTQYF. CDR3 nucleotide sequence: TGTGCCAGCAGACACCGCATGACTAGTTTTGGGGATACGCAGTATTTT.

The V gene is TRBV10-3, the J gene TRBJ1-1, with D uncertain. Germline CDR1 and CDR2: ENHRY and SYGVKD. Trimming left V 3 bases short and J 1 base short, with 12 bases between. The CDR3 consists of 15 residues. CDR3 sequence: CAISEMLRRNTEAFF. The DNA for the CDR3 is TGTGCCATCAGTGAAATGTTGAGGAGGAACACTGAAGCTTTCTTT.

This chain connects TRBV7-2 to TRBJ2-3, with unresolved D. The CDR3 spans 15 residues. Germline CDR1 SGHTA, CDR2 FQGNSA. Trimming pared 2 bases from V and 5 bases from J, leaving 14 bases between. The CDR3 loop reads CASSLFSQGIDTQYF. Here the CDR3 DNA reads TGTGCCAGCAGCTTATTCAGCCAAGGAATAGATACGCAGTATTTT.

This clonotype has only a few counts. V gene TRBV6-1 combines with J gene TRBJ2-5; 8 bases are a match to TRBD2. The V gene's germline CDR1 is MNHNS and CDR2 SASEGT. J gave up 0 bases and V 1 base, and 1 base lay outside the gene matches. CDR3 length: 15 residues. CDR3 bases: TGTGCCAGCAGTGAAGGTAGCGGGGACCAAGAGACCCAGTACTTC. Protein sequence: CASSEGSGDQETQYF.

There are many counts of this clonotype. CDR3 region: CSATGAGSGNTIYF. The CDR3 DNA sequence: TGCAGTGCTACAGGGGCAGGCTCTGGAAACACCATATATTTT. The J gene is TRBJ1-3, the V gene TRBV20-1; D might be TRBD1 (6 bases). CDR3 size: 14 residues. Germline-derived CDR1 and CDR2 are DFQATT and SNEGSKA (reference sequence). With 4 bases removed from V and 0 bases from J, the gap between germline ends came to 10 bases.

The chain carries TRBV2 and TRBJ2-1; 9 nucleotides align to TRBD1. V was clipped by 6 bases and J by 9 bases; unmatched bases: 6. CDR1 and CDR2 from the germline V gene are SNHLY and FYNNEI. This CDR3 has 13 amino acids. CDR3 loop: CASRAQGAGEQFF. The CDR3 DNA is TGTGCCAGCAGAGCACAGGGGGCTGGTGAGCAGTTCTTC.